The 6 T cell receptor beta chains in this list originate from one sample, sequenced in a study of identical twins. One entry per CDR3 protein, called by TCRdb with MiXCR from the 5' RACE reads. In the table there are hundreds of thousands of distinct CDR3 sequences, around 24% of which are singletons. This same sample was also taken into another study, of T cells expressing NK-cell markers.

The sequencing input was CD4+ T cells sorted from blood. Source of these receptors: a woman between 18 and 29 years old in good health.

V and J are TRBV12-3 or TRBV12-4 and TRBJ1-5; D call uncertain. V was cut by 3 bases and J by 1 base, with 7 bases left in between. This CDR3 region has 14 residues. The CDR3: CASSLAQSNQPQHF. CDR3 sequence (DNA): TGTGCCAGCAGTTTGGCACAGAGCAATCAGCCCCAGCATTTT.

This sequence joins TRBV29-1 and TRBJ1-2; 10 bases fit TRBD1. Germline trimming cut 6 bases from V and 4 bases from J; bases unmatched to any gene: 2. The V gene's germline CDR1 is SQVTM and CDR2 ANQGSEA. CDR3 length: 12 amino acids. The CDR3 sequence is CSVRDRGYGYTF. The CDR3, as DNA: TGCAGCGTGAGGGACAGGGGCTATGGCTACACCTTC.

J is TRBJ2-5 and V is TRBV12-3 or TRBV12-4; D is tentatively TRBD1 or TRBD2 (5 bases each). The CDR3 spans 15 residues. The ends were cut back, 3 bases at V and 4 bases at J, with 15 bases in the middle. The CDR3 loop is CASSFSHWDGETQYF. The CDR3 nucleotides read TGTGCCAGCAGTTTTTCTCACTGGGACGGAGAGACCCAGTACTTC.

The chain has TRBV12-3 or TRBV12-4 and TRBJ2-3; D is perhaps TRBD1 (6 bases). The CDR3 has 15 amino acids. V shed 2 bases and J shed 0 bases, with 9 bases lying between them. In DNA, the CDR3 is TGTGCCAGCAGTTTAAGGGACACTAGCACAGATACGCAGTATTTT. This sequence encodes CASSLRDTSTDTQYF.

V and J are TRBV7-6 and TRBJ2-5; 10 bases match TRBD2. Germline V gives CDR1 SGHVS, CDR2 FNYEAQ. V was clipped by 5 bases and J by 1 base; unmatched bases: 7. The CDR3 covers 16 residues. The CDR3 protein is CASSATGLAVQETQYF. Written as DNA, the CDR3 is TGTGCCAGCAGCGCAACCGGACTAGCGGTCCAAGAGACCCAGTACTTC.

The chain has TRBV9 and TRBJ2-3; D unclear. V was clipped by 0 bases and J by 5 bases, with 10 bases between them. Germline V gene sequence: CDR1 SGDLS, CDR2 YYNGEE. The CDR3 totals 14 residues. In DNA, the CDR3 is TGTGCCAGCAGCGTAGCCCAGCGCGGAGATACGCAGTATTTT. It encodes CASSVAQRGDTQYF.